The clone carrying this T cell receptor beta chain was detected once. Its antigen is as yet unknown. The data stem from a study of cytomegalovirus exposure and HLA in healthy donors. Each donor was healthy, and each was a bone marrow donor. This CDR3 comprises 15 residues. CDR1 is MNHEY, CDR2 SMNVEV, per germline (reference sequence). Vbeta (60) and Jbeta (13) primers were used in the PCR. TCRdb's copy holds only in-frame clones and misses some; the assay was immunoSEQ multiplex PCR. The data show roughly 97,000 clones, roughly four fifths seen once. General observations from the study: Association with HLA alleles at 0.05 false discovery rate was found for around 17,000 TCR beta sequences in a later analysis. Several of the most significant clusters appeared linked to common viral pathogens, based on a later analysis. According to a later analysis, most TCR beta chains associated with CMV appeared HLA-restricted.

The sequenced sample was PBMCs. This TCR came from a man between 40 and 49 years old in good health and CMV-seropositive. The rearrangement uses TRBV27 and TRBJ2-5; 7 bases are shared with TRBD1. The J call may not be correct, given that the DNA end is closer to TRBJ2-7. CDR3 in amino acids: CASSITGTAAYEQYF. The CDR3 DNA reads as TGTGCCAGCAGTATCACCGGGACAGCCGCCTACGAGCAGTACTTC.